This entry is about one TCR beta chain. Its antigen remains unidentified. The junction departs from the called germline gene at one end, perhaps through a read error. The data were taken from a study of cytomegalovirus exposure and HLA in healthy donors (TCRdb year 2017). A note on the overall study: An earlier analysis of several hundred of the donors reported 250 to 350 Gb of sequence data and roughly 100 million unique TCR beta sequences from 150 million to 200 million T cells. Rather than drawing on any new phenotypic data, the later analysis identified candidate immune exposures from TCR beta sequences and the way those sequences occurred across donors. Class I and class II HLA loci were covered by the typing at four-digit resolution. To predict cytomegalovirus infection status, the study combined high-throughput TCR immunosequencing, statistical association of individual TCRs with disease status, and machine learning. Because of strong linkage in the cohort, four to six DR-DQ haplotypes were treated as single units for association and clustering. The number of donors typed differed by locus, with 629-630 for A, B, C, DRB1 and DQB1, approximately 500 for DQA1, over 600 for DPA1, and 472 for DPB1. Donor age, sex, ethnicity and CMV serostatus were compiled together with the repertoire data. The T cell repertoires of some 700 subjects were profiled by immunosequencing and related to cytomegalovirus serostatus. An earlier analysis of around 540 of the donors applied high-throughput TCR beta sequencing to assess whether each TCR beta V gene segment acted as functional or pseudogenic. In a later analysis, previously published TCR beta repertoires from 600 to 850 donors were re-analyzed and high-resolution HLA genotyping was added so that TCR occurrence patterns could be studied. Among 350 to 400 genotyped donors of the cohort, an average of around 240,000 unique TCR beta nucleotide sequences were sequenced per donor, around a sixth of them non-productive. Of the roughly 430 genotyped donors, around 81% fell in the genetic ancestry cluster associated with self-reported Caucasian donors. In addition to the first cohort of 666 subjects, a separate validation cohort of 120 different subjects was used. Roughly 320 gigabases of sequencing data and 75 million to 85 million unique TCR sequences made up an early release that covered around 640 HLA-typed donors. The aim of the study was to test whether cataloging public T cell receptors could identify signatures of past pathogen exposure. A later genetic analysis took genome-wide SNP genotypes for about 60% of the roughly 670 donors and used that subset as a discovery cohort. All discovery cohort repertoires had been generated using a single sequencing platform. What the study reported, not specific to this receptor: In a later genetic analysis, a missense DCLRE1C variant was associated with V-gene and J-gene trimming of TCR beta chains, and the association was replicated in an independent cohort. Compared with the roughly 600-donor mean, donors in an Asian-associated ancestry cluster had fewer N-insertions in productive TCRs, according to a later genetic analysis. The classifier was reported to diagnose cytomegalovirus status with high specificity and sensitivity in both the original cohort and the validation cohort. According to the authors, the approach could potentially be generalized to other disease states and immunological phenotypes. Across donors, most TCR sequences were observed very rarely, whereas some public TCRs were present in many individuals. A cluster of highly shared sequence variants was judged likely to represent a technical artifact of the sequencing pipeline. The presence/absence analyses assumed that sequencing depth was roughly uniform across donors, and that assumption may not be true. In this cohort, only TCR beta chains were sequenced, and detectable features were limited by the absence of alpha or paired-chain data. Assigning TCR associations to individual alleles was difficult when HLA alleles, especially DR and DQ, strongly co-occurred. Because counts were too low, 15 to 20 rarely observed V segments, including chromosome 9 orphons, were excluded from the earlier analysis of fewer than 650 of the donors. Because the 87-base-pair reads could not distinguish some IMGT-functional V segments, including TRBV6-2 and TRBV6-3, those segments were excluded. In a later analysis, several top co-occurrence clusters were reported to appear linked to parvovirus B19, influenza, CMV and Epstein-Barr virus. According to a later analysis, TCR association rates differed among HLA loci, with DRB1 alleles showing the most associated TCRs and HLA-C alleles showing the fewest. A later analysis found that HLA-associated TCR beta chains were more clonally expanded and had lower generation probabilities than equally common non-associated chains. A further reported finding was that TCR beta sequences accurately predicted the HLA-A and HLA-B alleles for most subjects in the first cohort. Because HLA typing was missing for some donors at each locus, association tests included only the typed subset. At a false discovery rate of 0.05, a later analysis linked approximately 18,000 TCR beta sequences to specific HLA alleles. The study listed 150 to 200 TCR beta chains as associated with cytomegalovirus. In a later analysis, most CMV-associated TCR beta chains were found to appear HLA-restricted, with HLA associations seemingly driven largely by CMV exposure. Linkage disequilibrium might explain the correlated functional status among segregating V segments, but an unknown experimental factor could not be excluded. In an earlier analysis of 587 of the donors, most TCR beta V segments were observed in productive rearrangements about 87% or about 30% of the time, broadly matching IMGT annotations. Three of the identified cytomegalovirus-associated TCR beta chains were confirmed in vitro to be specific for cytomegalovirus antigens. The only immune exposure information available for the cohort was CMV serostatus.

The cohort consisted of some 730 healthy bone marrow donors. At the time of sampling, every cohort member was nominally healthy, though immune exposures that went unrecorded were likely present. The donor was CMV seronegative and was included in the group of a few hundred seronegative cohort members. Every donor gave a peripheral blood sample, and the peripheral blood mononuclear cells from that sample were used for TCR beta sequencing. The Qiagen DNeasy Blood Extraction Kit was used to extract genomic DNA from the blood cell samples. The CDR3 starts with the cysteine, ends with the phenylalanine, and has 11 residues. The only DNA kept is the CDR3, 33 bases in frame from the first base. CDR1 and CDR2 were assigned from the germline V gene as MDHEN and SYDVKM. Library preparation used the immunoSEQ multiplex PCR assay. A mixture of 60 forward primers for TCR Vbeta segments and 13 reverse primers for TCR Jbeta segments was used in the multiplex PCR. The CDR3 region of rearranged TCR beta genes was amplified from genomic DNA with a multiplex PCR assay. The Illumina HiSeq System was used to sequence the amplified TCR beta libraries as 87-base-pair reads. Per the authors' processing: A later analysis counted some 74 million unique TCR beta chains across the 640 or so repertoires, and some 11 million of these chains were shared by at least two donors. Raw reads were error-corrected and collapsed into unique sequences by a nearest-neighbor algorithm in which closely related sequences were merged to remove PCR and sequencing errors. Alignment of CDR3 sequences to IMGT reference sequences was used to assign V, D and J gene segments. Each retained sequence needed at least a six-nucleotide match to both a V gene segment and a J gene segment. A rearrangement was called productive if the CDR3 had no stop codons and remained in frame with V and J, and every other rearrangement was called non-productive. CDR3 was defined according to IMGT convention as the region running from the second conserved V-encoded cysteine to the conserved J-encoded phenylalanine. The earlier analysis of 500 to 600 of the donors excluded sequences that lacked an unambiguous match to a single V gene segment. In an earlier analysis of 500 to 750 of the donors, V segments were called functional above 56.7% productive rearrangements and were called segregating when the between-donor standard deviation exceeded 5%. A statistical classification framework was built to diagnose cytomegalovirus status from the catalog of TCR beta chain sequences. In a later analysis, V and J genes were assigned by comparing TCR nucleotide sequences against IMGT/GENE-DB human TR gene sequences. The TCRdist pipeline was used in a later analysis to assign CDR3 sequences and most-parsimonious VDJ recombination scenarios. In a later analysis, each TCR beta chain was defined by its CDR3 amino acid sequence together with its V-gene family, and reads without a unique V-gene family were excluded. As a way to deal with suspected cross-contamination and a sequencing artifact, a later analysis dropped 450 to 600 nucleotide sequences that were highly shared and had low generation probability. For each public chain, a later analysis derived a clonal expansion index from normalized ranks of inferred template counts within each repertoire. A later analysis computed generation probabilities with a VDJ recombination model fitted to out-of-frame rearrangements, and checked the results against IGoR. Hypergeometric tests were used in a later analysis to score TCR-TCR, TCR-HLA and TCR-CMV co-occurrence, with a repertoire-size bias correction applied to the TCR pairs. A later analysis estimated false discovery rates by permuting HLA or CMV assignments 20 times. A later analysis grouped co-occurring TCRs with DBSCAN, adding TCRdist sequence similarity when clustering within HLA-allele-positive subsets. For co-occurrence clustering, repertoires with fewer than 30,000 or more than 120,000 public chains were excluded, along with a handful of repertoires with anomalous nucleotide sharing. Here the immuneACCESS table is served through TCRdb, limited to in-frame sequences with V and J called. Missing clones are a known gap in these copies; in checked studies unresolved V genes cover under half, and the rest lacks a known reason. The V and J calls and clone size come from that table; D and trimming were worked out from the DNA. Counted in this sample were around 190,000 clones; roughly three quarters of them appeared once. About 1.4% of the sample is held by the ten biggest clonotypes.

Sample: PBMCs. This clonotype was sampled from a woman aged 45-59 years in good health and CMV-seronegative. Recombination connected TRBV28 to TRBJ2-5; TRBD1 is perhaps the D gene, given 6 matching bases. The CDR3 has the sequence CASSQNRAQHF. The DNA sequence follows: TGTGCCAGCAGTCAAAACAGGGCCCAGCACTTC.